A selection of T cell receptor beta chains follows, all from one sample in a study of T cell changes during pregnancy in multiple sclerosis. The table came from immunoSEQ multiplex PCR; TCRdb's copy has only in-frame clones and leaves some out. The sample carries about 130,000 clones, roughly 95% recorded once. The sample here was peripheral blood, taken after pregnancy. The source of these receptors is a female donor with multiple sclerosis, enrolled in a pregnancy study. The CDR3 runs from the conserved cysteine through the conserved F or W. Fields, in order: J gene, CDR3 length, clone size, D gene, V gene, CDR3 DNA, CDR3 protein. A D gene is named only where the DNA matches it firmly. Part of the rows lack a size; the others show once, few, many or a class for expanded clones.

TRBJ1-5	15	-	-	TRBV27	TGTGCCAGCACCTGGGGGGGAGTAGGCAATCAGCCCCAGCATTTT	CASTWGGVGNQPQHF
TRBJ2-7	14	once	-	TRBV28	TGTGCCAGCAAACGAGGACACATATCCAACGAGCAGTACTTC	CASKRGHISNEQYF
TRBJ2-7	16	-	TRBD2	TRBV19	TGTGCCAGTAGTATTTATCGGGCGGGAGGTTCCTACGAGCAGTACTTC	CASSIYRAGGSYEQYF
TRBJ2-1	18	-	TRBD1	TRBV12-5	TGTGCTAGTGGTGACTCCCCTGGCAGGGGGACCTTCCCTAATGAGCAGTTCTTC	CASGDSPGRGTFPNEQFF
TRBJ2-3	13	-	-	TRBV19	TGTGCCAGTTCCGATCTAGCGCTATATACGCAGTATTTT	CASSDLALYTQYF
TRBJ2-1	15	-	-	TRBV6-1	TGTGCCAGCCCTTCCGGGGTAGCGGAATTTCGGGAGCAGTTCTTC	CASPSGVAEFREQFF
TRBJ2-1	18	-	TRBD2	TRBV7-9	TGTGCCAGCAGTTTACCCCCCAGACTAGCGGGAGTTCGCAATGAGCAGTTCTTC	CASSLPPRLAGVRNEQFF
TRBJ2-6	17	-	-	TRBV18	TGTGCCAGCTCACCACCGAGAGGAAACTCTGGGGCCAACGTCCTGACTTTC	CASSPPRGNSGANVLTF
TRBJ2-2	17	few	-	TRBV7-9	TGTGCCAGCAGCCCCGGACAGGGAGGGACTAACACCGGGGAGCTGTTTTTT	CASSPGQGGTNTGELFF
TRBJ2-7	15	once	TRBD1	TRBV9	TGTGCCAGCAGCGTTTCTGGGACAGGAACCTACGAGCAGTACTTC	CASSVSGTGTYEQYF
TRBJ2-3	16	-	TRBD2	TRBV11-1	TGTGCCAGCAGCTTAGCGTTGGCGGGAGGACCATATACGCAGTATTTT	CASSLALAGGPYTQYF
TRBJ1-2	16	-	-	TRBV4-3	TGCGCCAGCAGCCAAGATCCCGGACAGTCTAGCTATGGCTACACCTTC	CASSQDPGQSSYGYTF